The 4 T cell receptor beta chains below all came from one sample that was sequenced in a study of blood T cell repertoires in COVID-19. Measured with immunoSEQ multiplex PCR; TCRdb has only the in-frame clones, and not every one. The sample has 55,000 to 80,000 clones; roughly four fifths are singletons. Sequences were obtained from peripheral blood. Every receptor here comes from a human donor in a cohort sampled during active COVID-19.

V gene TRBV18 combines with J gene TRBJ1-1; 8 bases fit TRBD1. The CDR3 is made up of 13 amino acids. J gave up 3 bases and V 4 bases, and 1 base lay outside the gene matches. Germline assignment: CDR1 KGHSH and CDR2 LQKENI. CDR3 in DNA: TGTGCCAGCTCACAACAGGGGGACACTGAAGCTTTCTTT. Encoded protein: CASSQQGDTEAFF.

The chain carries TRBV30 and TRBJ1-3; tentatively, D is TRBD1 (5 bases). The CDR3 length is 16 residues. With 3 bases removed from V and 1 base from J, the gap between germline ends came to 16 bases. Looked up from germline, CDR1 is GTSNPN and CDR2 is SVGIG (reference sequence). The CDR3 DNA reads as TGTGCCTGGAGGAATCAACCGGGGGGATCTGGAAACACCATATATTTT. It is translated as CAWRNQPGGSGNTIYF. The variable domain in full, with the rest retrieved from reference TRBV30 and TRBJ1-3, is SQTIHQWPATLVQPVGSPLSLECTVEGTSNPNLYWYRQAAGRGLQLLFYSVGIGQISSEVPQNLSASRPQDRQFILSSKKLLLSDSGFYLCAWRNQPGGSGNTIYFGEGSWLTVV.

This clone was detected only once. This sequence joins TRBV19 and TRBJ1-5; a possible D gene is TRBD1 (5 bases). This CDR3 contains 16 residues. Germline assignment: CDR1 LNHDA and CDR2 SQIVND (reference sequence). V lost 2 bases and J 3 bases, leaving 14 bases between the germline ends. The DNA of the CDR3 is TGTGCCAGTAGTATATCTCAAGGCAGGGTCAATCAGCCCCAGCATTTT. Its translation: CASSISQGRVNQPQHF.

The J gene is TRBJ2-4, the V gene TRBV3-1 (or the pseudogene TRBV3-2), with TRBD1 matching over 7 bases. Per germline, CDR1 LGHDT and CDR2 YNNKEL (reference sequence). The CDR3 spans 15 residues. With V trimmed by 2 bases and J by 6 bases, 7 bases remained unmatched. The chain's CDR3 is CASSQPTGDRNIQYF. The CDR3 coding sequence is TGTGCCAGCAGCCAACCGACCGGGGACAGAAACATTCAGTACTTC.